This T cell receptor (beta chain) was documented in a study of blood T cell repertoires in COVID-19. Measured with immunoSEQ multiplex PCR; TCRdb has only the in-frame clones, and not every one. The sample includes approximately 210,000 clones, about 90% of them seen just once. Germline CDR1 and CDR2: SGDLS and YYNGEE. V dropped 0 bases and J dropped 2; count of bases not matched to a gene: 10. The CDR3 has 17 amino acids. The sequencing sample was made of peripheral blood. The chain combines TRBV9 with TRBJ1-1, with 7 bases that match TRBD1. This receptor was taken from a man aged 40-55 years with active or convalescent COVID-19. The CDR3 is CASSVVERTGINTEAFF. CDR3 sequence (DNA): TGTGCCAGCAGCGTAGTAGAGAGGACAGGCATTAACACTGAAGCTTTCTTT.